This is a list of T cell receptor beta chains from one sample in a study of T cell changes during pregnancy in multiple sclerosis. Sequencing was performed with immunoSEQ multiplex PCR; in TCRdb, only in-frame clones are kept and a portion is missing. The data contain roughly 59,000 clones, approximately 92% of them singletons. Sequencing used CD4+ T cells from peripheral blood mononuclear cells, obtained before pregnancy. The receptors were gathered from a female donor with multiple sclerosis, enrolled in a pregnancy study. CDR3s include the opening cysteine and the closing phenylalanine or tryptophan. The D gene is left open where the match is weak. Only part of the rows carry a size: once, few, many, or a class if the clone is expanded.

j_call: TRBJ2-7
clone_size: once
d_call: TRBD2
v_call: TRBV11-2
cdr3_aa: CASSPLLLAVPYEQYF
cdr3_nt: TGTGCCAGCAGCCCGCTCCTACTAGCGGTCCCCTACGAGCAGTACTTC

j_call: TRBJ1-2
clone_size: -
d_call: TRBD1
v_call: TRBV2
cdr3_aa: CASSERSQGVGGYTF
cdr3_nt: TGTGCCAGCAGTGAAAGGTCACAGGGGGTAGGAGGCTACACCTTC

j_call: TRBJ1-2
clone_size: -
d_call: -
v_call: TRBV2
cdr3_aa: CASSTRTAVHGYTF
cdr3_nt: TGTGCCAGCAGCACAAGGACAGCCGTCCATGGCTACACCTTC

j_call: TRBJ2-1
clone_size: -
d_call: TRBD1
v_call: TRBV5-1
cdr3_aa: CASIQGDRGSYNEQFF
cdr3_nt: TGCGCCAGCATTCAAGGGGACAGGGGGTCCTACAATGAGCAGTTCTTC

j_call: TRBJ2-7
clone_size: -
d_call: TRBD2
v_call: TRBV15
cdr3_aa: CATSSRTSRTYEQYF
cdr3_nt: TGTGCCACCAGCAGTCGGACTAGCCGAACCTACGAGCAGTACTTC

j_call: TRBJ1-2
clone_size: -
d_call: -
v_call: TRBV25-1
cdr3_aa: CASSEVGGNYGYTF
cdr3_nt: TGTGCCAGCAGTGAGGTTGGGGGGAACTATGGCTACACCTTC

j_call: TRBJ1-1
clone_size: -
d_call: -
v_call: TRBV6-1
cdr3_aa: CASSPHGINTEAFF
cdr3_nt: TGTGCCAGCAGTCCACACGGGATTAACACTGAAGCTTTCTTT

j_call: TRBJ2-5
clone_size: -
d_call: -
v_call: TRBV4-2
cdr3_aa: CASSQVGGSIVETQYF
cdr3_nt: TGTGCCAGCAGCCAAGTTGGCGGTTCAATCGTTGAGACCCAGTACTTC

j_call: TRBJ2-7
clone_size: -
d_call: -
v_call: TRBV28
cdr3_aa: CASTQGGARVDEQYF
cdr3_nt: TGTGCCAGCACCCAAGGGGGGGCCCGTGTGGACGAGCAGTACTTC

j_call: TRBJ2-5
clone_size: -
d_call: TRBD2
v_call: TRBV5-4
cdr3_aa: CASRAGLAGVETQYF
cdr3_nt: TGTGCCAGCAGGGCCGGACTAGCGGGAGTGGAGACCCAGTACTTC

j_call: TRBJ2-5
clone_size: -
d_call: -
v_call: TRBV13
cdr3_aa: CASSFTRTGQETQYF
cdr3_nt: TGTGCCAGCAGCTTTACGCGCACAGGCCAAGAGACCCAGTACTTC

j_call: TRBJ1-2
clone_size: -
d_call: TRBD1
v_call: TRBV6-6
cdr3_aa: CASRDPGQVYGYTF
cdr3_nt: TGTGCCAGCAGGGACCCGGGACAGGTATATGGCTACACCTTC

j_call: TRBJ2-7
clone_size: -
d_call: TRBD2
v_call: TRBV28
cdr3_aa: CASIPDGGGYEQYF
cdr3_nt: TGTGCCAGCATTCCGGACGGCGGGGGGTACGAGCAGTACTTC

j_call: TRBJ2-1
clone_size: -
d_call: -
v_call: TRBV7-2
cdr3_aa: CASSLVTTSGNEQFF
cdr3_nt: TGTGCCAGCAGCTTAGTGACCACTTCCGGGAATGAGCAGTTCTTC

j_call: TRBJ1-3
clone_size: -
d_call: -
v_call: TRBV7-2
cdr3_aa: CASSPSHSNTIYF
cdr3_nt: TGTGCCAGCAGCCCCTCCCATAGCAACACCATATATTTT

j_call: TRBJ2-5
clone_size: -
d_call: -
v_call: TRBV6-5
cdr3_aa: CASGYRAKETQYF
cdr3_nt: TGTGCCAGCGGATACAGGGCGAAAGAGACCCAGTACTTC

j_call: TRBJ2-1
clone_size: -
d_call: -
v_call: TRBV18
cdr3_aa: CASSTVMGAGLNEQFF
cdr3_nt: TGTGCCAGCTCAACAGTCATGGGGGCGGGTCTCAATGAGCAGTTCTTC

j_call: TRBJ2-3
clone_size: -
d_call: TRBD2
v_call: TRBV7-3
cdr3_aa: CASSSVAGGGDTQYF
cdr3_nt: TGTGCCAGCAGCTCTGTAGCGGGAGGAGGAGATACGCAGTATTTT

j_call: TRBJ1-2
clone_size: few
d_call: TRBD1
v_call: TRBV18
cdr3_aa: CASSPSQVVTGEDGYTF
cdr3_nt: TGTGCCAGCTCACCGTCCCAAGTGGTGACAGGGGAGGATGGCTACACCTTC

j_call: TRBJ2-7
clone_size: once
d_call: TRBD2
v_call: TRBV7-2
cdr3_aa: CASSLASGSTYEQYF
cdr3_nt: TGTGCCAGCAGCTTGGCTAGCGGGAGTACTTACGAGCAGTACTTC

j_call: TRBJ2-3
clone_size: -
d_call: TRBD2
v_call: TRBV27
cdr3_aa: CASRASSGIDTQYF
cdr3_nt: TGTGCCAGCAGGGCCTCTAGCGGCATAGATACGCAGTATTTT

j_call: TRBJ2-5
clone_size: -
d_call: -
v_call: TRBV30
cdr3_aa: CAWSVKGAETQYF
cdr3_nt: TGTGCCTGGAGTGTAAAAGGGGCCGAGACCCAGTACTTC

j_call: TRBJ1-2
clone_size: -
d_call: -
v_call: TRBV28
cdr3_aa: CASGRPAGSYGYTF
cdr3_nt: TGTGCCAGCGGGAGGCCGGCGGGGAGTTATGGCTACACCTTC

j_call: TRBJ2-1
clone_size: -
d_call: TRBD2
v_call: TRBV9
cdr3_aa: CASSALAGGSDEQFF
cdr3_nt: TGTGCCAGCAGCGCCTTAGCGGGAGGGAGCGATGAGCAGTTCTTC

j_call: TRBJ2-7
clone_size: -
d_call: -
v_call: TRBV7-9
cdr3_aa: CASSSTGASYEQYF
cdr3_nt: TGTGCCAGCAGCTCAACGGGAGCGAGCTACGAGCAGTACTTC

j_call: TRBJ2-7
clone_size: -
d_call: -
v_call: TRBV5-1
cdr3_aa: CASSYLGQGEQYF
cdr3_nt: TGCGCCAGCAGCTATTTGGGTCAGGGCGAGCAGTACTTC

j_call: TRBJ2-2
clone_size: -
d_call: -
v_call: TRBV4-3
cdr3_aa: CASSQDGNFGGELFF
cdr3_nt: TGCGCCAGCAGCCAAGACGGGAATTTCGGCGGGGAGCTGTTTTTT

j_call: TRBJ2-1
clone_size: -
d_call: TRBD2
v_call: TRBV7-9
cdr3_aa: CASSPSGSRNEQFF
cdr3_nt: TGTGCCAGCAGCCCGAGCGGGAGCAGGAATGAGCAGTTCTTC

j_call: TRBJ2-1
clone_size: -
d_call: TRBD1
v_call: TRBV5-4
cdr3_aa: CASSLGDRGRNEQFF
cdr3_nt: TGTGCCAGCAGCTTGGGGGACAGGGGACGAAATGAGCAGTTCTTC

j_call: TRBJ2-7
clone_size: -
d_call: TRBD2
v_call: TRBV28
cdr3_aa: CASSSGTSGTREQYF
cdr3_nt: TGTGCCAGCAGTTCGGGGACTAGCGGGACTCGCGAGCAGTACTTC

j_call: TRBJ2-5
clone_size: -
d_call: TRBD1
v_call: TRBV4-2
cdr3_aa: CASSQDLLADRGWETQYF
cdr3_nt: TGTGCCAGCAGCCAAGATCTTCTGGCCGACAGGGGGTGGGAGACCCAGTACTTC

j_call: TRBJ2-1
clone_size: -
d_call: TRBD1
v_call: TRBV5-8
cdr3_aa: CASRQGTGAGYNEQFF
cdr3_nt: TGTGCCAGCAGACAGGGGACAGGGGCCGGGTACAATGAGCAGTTCTTC

j_call: TRBJ2-5
clone_size: -
d_call: TRBD2
v_call: TRBV14
cdr3_aa: CASRLGLAGYQETQYF
cdr3_nt: TGTGCCAGCAGACTTGGGCTAGCGGGCTACCAAGAGACCCAGTACTTC

j_call: TRBJ2-5
clone_size: once
d_call: TRBD2
v_call: TRBV13
cdr3_aa: CASSPSPGLADQETQYF
cdr3_nt: TGTGCCAGCAGCCCCTCCCCGGGACTAGCGGACCAAGAGACCCAGTACTTC

j_call: TRBJ1-5
clone_size: -
d_call: -
v_call: TRBV30
cdr3_aa: CACGGGSQPQHF
cdr3_nt: TGTGCCTGTGGGGGGGGTTCTCAGCCCCAGCATTTT

j_call: TRBJ2-1
clone_size: -
d_call: TRBD1
v_call: TRBV9
cdr3_aa: CASSVETGGWNNEQFF
cdr3_nt: TGTGCCAGCAGCGTAGAGACAGGGGGTTGGAACAATGAGCAGTTCTTC

j_call: TRBJ1-2
clone_size: -
d_call: -
v_call: TRBV23-1
cdr3_aa: CASSQGSESYGYTF
cdr3_nt: TGCGCCAGCAGTCAGGGTTCGGAGAGCTATGGCTACACCTTC

j_call: TRBJ2-5
clone_size: -
d_call: -
v_call: TRBV27
cdr3_aa: CASSLSWGVKETQYF
cdr3_nt: TGTGCCAGCAGTTTATCGTGGGGGGTTAAAGAGACCCAGTACTTC

j_call: TRBJ2-3
clone_size: -
d_call: TRBD1
v_call: TRBV2
cdr3_aa: CASRRAGGPRTDTQYF
cdr3_nt: TGTGCCAGCAGAAGAGCAGGGGGCCCCCGCACAGATACGCAGTATTTT

j_call: TRBJ2-1
clone_size: -
d_call: -
v_call: TRBV2
cdr3_aa: CASRPILGGVYNEQFF
cdr3_nt: TGTGCCAGCAGACCCATCCTCGGCGGAGTTTACAATGAGCAGTTCTTC

j_call: TRBJ1-2
clone_size: -
d_call: TRBD1
v_call: TRBV11-2
cdr3_aa: CASSFTGDGYTF
cdr3_nt: TGTGCCAGCAGCTTTACAGGGGATGGCTACACCTTC

j_call: TRBJ1-3
clone_size: -
d_call: -
v_call: TRBV18
cdr3_aa: CASSPPGNTIYF
cdr3_nt: TGTGCCAGCTCACCCCCAGGAAACACCATATATTTT